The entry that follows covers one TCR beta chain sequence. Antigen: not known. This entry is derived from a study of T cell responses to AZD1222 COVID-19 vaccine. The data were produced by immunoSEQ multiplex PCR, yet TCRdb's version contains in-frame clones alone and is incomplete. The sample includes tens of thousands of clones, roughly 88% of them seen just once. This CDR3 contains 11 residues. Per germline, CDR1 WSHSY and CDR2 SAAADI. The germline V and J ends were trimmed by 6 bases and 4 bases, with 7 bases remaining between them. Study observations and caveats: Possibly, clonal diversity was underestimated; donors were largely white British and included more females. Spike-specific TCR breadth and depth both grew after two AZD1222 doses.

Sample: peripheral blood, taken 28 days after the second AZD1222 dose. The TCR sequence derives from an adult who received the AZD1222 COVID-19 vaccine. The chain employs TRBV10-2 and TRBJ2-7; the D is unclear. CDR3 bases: TGCGCCAGCAGGACGGAATACGAGCAGTACTTC. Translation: CASRTEYEQYF.